Here is one T cell receptor (beta chain) with its context. Per germline, CDR1 MNHNS and CDR2 SASEGT. The CDR3 spans 15 residues. Between the trimmed V and J ends, which lost 7 bases and 3 bases, there was a span of 15 bases. The data derive from a study of cytomegalovirus exposure and HLA in healthy donors. PCR amplification relied on 60 Vbeta primers (plus 13 Jbeta primers). Generated by immunoSEQ multiplex PCR, the TCRdb table keeps only in-frame clones and is missing some. The sample consists of about 160,000 clones, approximately 80% of them appearing once. Material for sequencing was PBMCs. The chain uses TRBV6-1 and TRBJ2-2, with a tentative D call TRBD1 (5 bases). The TCR comes from a male donor in good health and CMV-seronegative. CDR3 DNA sequence: TGTGCCAGCATACTCTCTAGGGGTCACACCGGGGAGCTGTTTTTT. Translated: CASILSRGHTGELFF.